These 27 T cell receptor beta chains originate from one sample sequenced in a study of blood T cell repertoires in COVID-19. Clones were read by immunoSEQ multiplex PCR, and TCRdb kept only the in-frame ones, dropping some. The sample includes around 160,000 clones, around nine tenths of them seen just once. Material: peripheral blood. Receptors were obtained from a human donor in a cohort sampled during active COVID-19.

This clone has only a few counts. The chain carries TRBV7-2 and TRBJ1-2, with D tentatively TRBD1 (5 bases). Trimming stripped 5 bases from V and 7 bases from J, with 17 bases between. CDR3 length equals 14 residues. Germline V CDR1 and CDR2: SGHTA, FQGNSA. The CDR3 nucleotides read TGTGCCAGCAGCCCCCAATCGGGGGTAAGTGGCTACACCTTC. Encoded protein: CASSPQSGVSGYTF. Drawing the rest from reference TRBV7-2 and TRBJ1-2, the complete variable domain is GAGVSQSPSNKVTEKGKDVELRCDPISGHTALYWYRQSLGQGLEFLIYFQGNSAPDKSGLPSDRFSAERTGGSVSTLTIQRTQQEDSAVYLCASSPQSGVSGYTFGSGTRLTVV.

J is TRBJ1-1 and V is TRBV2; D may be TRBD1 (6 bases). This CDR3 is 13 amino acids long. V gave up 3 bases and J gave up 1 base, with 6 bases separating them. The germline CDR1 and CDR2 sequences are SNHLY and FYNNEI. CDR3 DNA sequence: TGTGCCAGCAGTGAGGACAGGAACACTGAAGCTTTCTTT. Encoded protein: CASSEDRNTEAFF.

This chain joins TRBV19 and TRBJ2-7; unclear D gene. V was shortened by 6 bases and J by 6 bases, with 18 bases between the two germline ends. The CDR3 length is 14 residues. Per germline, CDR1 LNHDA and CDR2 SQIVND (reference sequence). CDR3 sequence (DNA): TGTGCCAGTAGCTCACGCGCCGAATCTTCCGAGCAGTACTTC. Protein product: CASSSRAESSEQYF.

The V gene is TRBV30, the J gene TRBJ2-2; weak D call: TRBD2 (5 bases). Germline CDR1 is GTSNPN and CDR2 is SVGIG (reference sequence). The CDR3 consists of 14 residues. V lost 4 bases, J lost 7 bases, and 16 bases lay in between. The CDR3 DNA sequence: TGTGCCTGGAACGCCGGGGTAATCGGCGGGGAGCTGTTTTTT. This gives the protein CAWNAGVIGGELFF.

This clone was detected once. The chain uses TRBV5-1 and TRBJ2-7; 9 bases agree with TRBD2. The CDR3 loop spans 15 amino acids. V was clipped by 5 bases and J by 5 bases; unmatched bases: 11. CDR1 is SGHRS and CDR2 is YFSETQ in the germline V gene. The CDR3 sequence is CASRPAGGARDEQYF. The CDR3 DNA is TGCGCCAGCAGACCGGCGGGGGGGGCCAGGGACGAGCAGTACTTC. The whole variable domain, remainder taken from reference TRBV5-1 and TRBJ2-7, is KAGVTQTPRYLIKTRGQQVTLSCSPISGHRSVSWYQQTPGQGLQFLFEYFSETQRNKGNFPGRFSGRQFSNSRSEMNVSTLELGDSALYLCASRPAGGARDEQYFGPGTRLTVT.

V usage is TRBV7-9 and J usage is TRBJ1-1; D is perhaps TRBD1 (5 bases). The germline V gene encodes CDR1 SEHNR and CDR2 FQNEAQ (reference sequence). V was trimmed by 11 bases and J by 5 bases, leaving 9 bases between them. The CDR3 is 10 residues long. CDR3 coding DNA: TGTGCCGCCGGGGGGACTGAAGCTTTCTTT. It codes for CAAGGTEAFF.

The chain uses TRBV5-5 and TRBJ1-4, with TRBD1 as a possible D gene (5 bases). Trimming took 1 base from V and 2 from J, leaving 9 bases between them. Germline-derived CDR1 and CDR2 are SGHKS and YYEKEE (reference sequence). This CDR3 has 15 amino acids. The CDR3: CASSLLGGTNEKLFF. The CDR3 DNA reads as TGTGCCAGCAGCTTGTTGGGGGGTACTAATGAAAAACTGTTTTTT.

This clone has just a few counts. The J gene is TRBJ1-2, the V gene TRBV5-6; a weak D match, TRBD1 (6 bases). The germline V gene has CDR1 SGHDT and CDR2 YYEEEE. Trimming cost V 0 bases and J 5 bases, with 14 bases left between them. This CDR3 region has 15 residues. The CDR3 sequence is CASSLVTGLGYGYTF. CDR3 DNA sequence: TGTGCCAGCAGCTTGGTGACAGGCCTAGGGTATGGCTACACCTTC. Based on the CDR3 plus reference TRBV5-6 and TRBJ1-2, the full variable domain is DAGVTQSPTHLIKTRGQQVTLRCSPKSGHDTVSWYQQALGQGPQFIFQYYEEEERQRGNFPDRFSGHQFPNYSSELNVNALLLGDSALYLCASSLVTGLGYGYTFGSGTRLTVV.

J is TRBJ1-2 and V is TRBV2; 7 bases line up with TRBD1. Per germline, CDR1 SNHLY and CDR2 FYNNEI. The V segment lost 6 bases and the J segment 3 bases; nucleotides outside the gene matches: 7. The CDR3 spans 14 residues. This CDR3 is CASRRQGKDYGYTF. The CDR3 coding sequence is TGTGCCAGCAGGAGACAGGGCAAGGACTATGGCTACACCTTC.

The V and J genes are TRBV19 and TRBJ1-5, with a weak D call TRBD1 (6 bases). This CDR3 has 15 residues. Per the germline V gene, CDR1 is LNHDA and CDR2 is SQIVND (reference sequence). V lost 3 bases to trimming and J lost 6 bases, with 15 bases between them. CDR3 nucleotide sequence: TGTGCCAGTAGTATGGCAGGGGTATATTCTCAGCCCCAGCATTTT. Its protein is CASSMAGVYSQPQHF.

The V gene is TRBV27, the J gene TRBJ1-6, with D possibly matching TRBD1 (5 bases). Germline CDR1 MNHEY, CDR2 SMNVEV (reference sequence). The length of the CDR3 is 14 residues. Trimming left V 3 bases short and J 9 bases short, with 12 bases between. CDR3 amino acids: CASSFGGEVSPLHF. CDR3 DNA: TGTGCCAGCAGTTTTGGGGGGGAGGTTTCACCCCTCCACTTT.

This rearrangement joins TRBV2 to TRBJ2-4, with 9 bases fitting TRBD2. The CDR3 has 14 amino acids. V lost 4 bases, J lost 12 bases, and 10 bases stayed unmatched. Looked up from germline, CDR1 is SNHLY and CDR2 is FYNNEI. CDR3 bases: TGTGCCAGCAGTGCGACTAGCGGCCTTGAGAGTCAGTACTTC. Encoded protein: CASSATSGLESQYF.

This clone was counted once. CDR3 amino acids: CASSQDPSKNEQFF. The DNA for the CDR3 is TGCGCCAGCAGCCAAGATCCTAGCAAGAATGAGCAGTTCTTC. This chain joins TRBV4-1 and TRBJ2-1, with D perhaps matching TRBD2 (5 bases). Germline V gives CDR1 MGHRA, CDR2 YSYEKL. This CDR3 has 14 residues. The V end lost 0 bases, the J end lost 7 bases, and 10 bases lay between the germline ends.

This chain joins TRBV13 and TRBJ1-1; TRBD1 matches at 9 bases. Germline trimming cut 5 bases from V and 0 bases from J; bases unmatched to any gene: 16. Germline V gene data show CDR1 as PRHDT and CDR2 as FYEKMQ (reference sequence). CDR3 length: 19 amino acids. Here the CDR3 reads CASSSLQGAVTQMNTEAFF. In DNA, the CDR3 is TGTGCCAGCAGCAGCCTACAGGGGGCAGTTACCCAAATGAACACTGAAGCTTTCTTT.

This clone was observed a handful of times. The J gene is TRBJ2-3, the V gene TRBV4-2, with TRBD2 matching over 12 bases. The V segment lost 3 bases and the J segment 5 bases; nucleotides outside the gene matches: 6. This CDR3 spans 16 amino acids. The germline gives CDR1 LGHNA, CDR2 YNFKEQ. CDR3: CASSQRLAGEVDTQYF. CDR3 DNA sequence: TGTGCCAGCAGCCAGAGACTAGCGGGAGAGGTAGATACGCAGTATTTT.

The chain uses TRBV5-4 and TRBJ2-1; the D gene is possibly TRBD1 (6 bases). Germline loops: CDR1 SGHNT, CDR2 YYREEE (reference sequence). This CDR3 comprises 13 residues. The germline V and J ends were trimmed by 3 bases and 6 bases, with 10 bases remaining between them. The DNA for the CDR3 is TGTGCCAGCAGCTCTAACAGGGCCAATGAGCAGTTCTTC. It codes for CASSSNRANEQFF. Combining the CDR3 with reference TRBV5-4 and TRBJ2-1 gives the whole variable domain ETGVTQSPTHLIKTRGQQVTLRCSSQSGHNTVSWYQQALGQGPQFIFQYYREEENGRGNFPPRFSGLQFPNYSSELNVNALELDDSALYLCASSSNRANEQFFGPGTRLTVL.

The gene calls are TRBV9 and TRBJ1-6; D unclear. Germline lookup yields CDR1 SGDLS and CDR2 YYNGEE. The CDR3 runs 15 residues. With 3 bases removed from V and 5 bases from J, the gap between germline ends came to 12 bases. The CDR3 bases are TGTGCCAGCAGCGGGCCCGGCAGGAATAATTCACCCCTCCACTTT. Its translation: CASSGPGRNNSPLHF.

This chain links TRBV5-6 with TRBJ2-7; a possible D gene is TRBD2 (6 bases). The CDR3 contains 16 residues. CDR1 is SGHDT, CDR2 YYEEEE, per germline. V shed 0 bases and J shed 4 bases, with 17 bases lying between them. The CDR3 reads CASSLEEGRAWYEQYF. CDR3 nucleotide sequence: TGTGCCAGCAGCTTGGAGGAGGGCAGGGCCTGGTACGAGCAGTACTTC.

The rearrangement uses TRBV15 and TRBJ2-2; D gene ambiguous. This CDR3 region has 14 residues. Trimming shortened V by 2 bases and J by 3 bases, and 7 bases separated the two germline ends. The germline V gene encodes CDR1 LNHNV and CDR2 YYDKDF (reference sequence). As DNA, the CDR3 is TGTGCCACCAGCAGACGCAGGTACACCGGGGAGCTGTTTTTT. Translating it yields CATSRRRYTGELFF.

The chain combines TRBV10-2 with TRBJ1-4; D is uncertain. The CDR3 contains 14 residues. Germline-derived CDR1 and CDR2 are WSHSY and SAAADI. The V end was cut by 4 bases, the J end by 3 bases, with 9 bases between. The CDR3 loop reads CASSVLRSNEKLFF. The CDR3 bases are TGCGCCAGCAGTGTTTTACGGTCTAATGAAAAACTGTTTTTT.

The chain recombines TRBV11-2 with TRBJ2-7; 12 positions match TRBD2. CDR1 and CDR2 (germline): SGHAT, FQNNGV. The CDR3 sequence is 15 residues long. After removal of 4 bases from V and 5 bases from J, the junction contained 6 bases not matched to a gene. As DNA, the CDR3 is TGTGCCAGCAGCTCCAGACTAGCGGGGGTGAACGAGCAGTACTTC. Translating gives CASSSRLAGVNEQYF. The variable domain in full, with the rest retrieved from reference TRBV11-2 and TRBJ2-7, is EAGVAQSPRYKIIEKRQSVAFWCNPISGHATLYWYQQILGQGPKLLIQFQNNGVVDDSQLPKDRFSAERLKGVDSTLKIQPAKLEDSAVYLCASSSRLAGVNEQYFGPGTRLTVT.

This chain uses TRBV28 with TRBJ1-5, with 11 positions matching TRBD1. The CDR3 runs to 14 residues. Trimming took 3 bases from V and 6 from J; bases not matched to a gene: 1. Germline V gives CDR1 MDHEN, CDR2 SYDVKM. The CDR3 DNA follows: TGTGCCAGCAGTTTGGACAGGGGGCGTCAGCCCCAGCATTTT. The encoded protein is CASSLDRGRQPQHF.

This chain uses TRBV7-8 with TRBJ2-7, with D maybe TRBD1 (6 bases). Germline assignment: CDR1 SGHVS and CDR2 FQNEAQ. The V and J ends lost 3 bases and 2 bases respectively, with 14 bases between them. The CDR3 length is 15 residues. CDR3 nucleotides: TGTGCCAGCAGCTTCGGGGCCAGGGGAACCTACGAGCAGTACTTC. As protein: CASSFGARGTYEQYF.

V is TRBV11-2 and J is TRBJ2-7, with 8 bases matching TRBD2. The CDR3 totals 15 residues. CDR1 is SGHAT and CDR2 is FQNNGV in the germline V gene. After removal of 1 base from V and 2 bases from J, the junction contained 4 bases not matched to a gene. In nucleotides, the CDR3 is TGTGCCAGCAGCTTAGGTGCGGGGGGAGCCTACGAGCAGTACTTC. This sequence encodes CASSLGAGGAYEQYF.

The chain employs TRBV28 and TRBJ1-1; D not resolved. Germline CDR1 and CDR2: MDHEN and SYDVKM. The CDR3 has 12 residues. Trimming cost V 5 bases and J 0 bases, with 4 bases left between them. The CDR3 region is CASSNLNTEAFF. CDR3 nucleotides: TGTGCCAGCAGTAACTTGAACACTGAAGCTTTCTTT. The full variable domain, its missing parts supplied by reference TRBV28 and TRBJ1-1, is DVKVTQSSRYLVKRTGEKVFLECVQDMDHENMFWYRQDPGLGLRLIYFSYDVKMKEKGDIPEGYSVSREKKERFSLILESASTNQTSMYLCASSNLNTEAFFGQGTRLTVV.

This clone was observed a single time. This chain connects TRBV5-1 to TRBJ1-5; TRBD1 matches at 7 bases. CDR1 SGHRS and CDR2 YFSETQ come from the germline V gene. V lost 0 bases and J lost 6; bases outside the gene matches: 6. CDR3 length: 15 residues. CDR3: CASSLAGGLRQPQHF. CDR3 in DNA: TGCGCCAGCAGCTTGGCAGGGGGTTTGCGTCAGCCCCAGCATTTT.

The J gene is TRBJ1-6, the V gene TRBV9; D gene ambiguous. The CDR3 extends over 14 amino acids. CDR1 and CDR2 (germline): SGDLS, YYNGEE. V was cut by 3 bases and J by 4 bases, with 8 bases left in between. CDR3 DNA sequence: TGTGCCAGCAGCGGAGGTCATTATAATTCACCCCTCCACTTT. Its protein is CASSGGHYNSPLHF.